This T cell receptor beta chain was sequenced in a study of OX40 agonist ivuxolimab in advanced cancers. Broader study findings: Partial responders treated at 0.1-3.0 mg/kg exhibited clonal expansion among the lowest measured. Antigen specificity was not determined for the expanded peripheral T cells. Blood T cells, both CD4+ and CD8+, expanded clonally by week 6 at 0.1 to 3.0 mg/kg.

The data were produced by immunoSEQ multiplex PCR, yet TCRdb's version contains in-frame clones alone and is incomplete. Here the sample spans around 60,000 clones, roughly 80% being singletons. A note on this clone: Its target is not known.

The clonotype originates from an adult with an advanced solid tumor such as melanoma, head and neck, liver or kidney cancer. This sample comprised CD4+ or CD8+ T cells sorted from blood, obtained in a trial of the OX40 agonist ivuxolimab.

DNA of the CDR3: TGCGCCAGCAGCTCCTCGAGGCAGGCCAACTATGGCTACACCTTC. This codes for CASSSSRQANYGYTF. This sequence joins TRBV5-1 and TRBJ1-2; D uncertain. Trimming removed 3 bases at V and 2 bases at J, with 14 bases between. CDR1 and CDR2 from the germline V gene are SGHRS and YFSETQ. The CDR3 totals 15 residues. The full variable domain, in which reference TRBV5-1 and TRBJ1-2 provide the parts outside the CDR3, is KAGVTQTPRYLIKTRGQQVTLSCSPISGHRSVSWYQQTPGQGLQFLFEYFSETQRNKGNFPGRFSGRQFSNSRSEMNVSTLELGDSALYLCASSSSRQANYGYTFGSGTRLTVV.